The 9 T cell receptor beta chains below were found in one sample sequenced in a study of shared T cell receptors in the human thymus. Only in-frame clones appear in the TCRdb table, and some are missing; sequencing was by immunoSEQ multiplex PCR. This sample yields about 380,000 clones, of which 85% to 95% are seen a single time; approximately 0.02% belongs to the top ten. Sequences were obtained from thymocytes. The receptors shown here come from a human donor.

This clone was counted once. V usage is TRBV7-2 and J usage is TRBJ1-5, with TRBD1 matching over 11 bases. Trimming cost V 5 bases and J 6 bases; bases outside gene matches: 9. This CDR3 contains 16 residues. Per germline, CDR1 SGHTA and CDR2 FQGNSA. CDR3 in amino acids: CASSIRTGGGCQPQHF. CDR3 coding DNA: TGTGCCAGCAGCATTCGGACAGGGGGCGGTTGTCAGCCCCAGCATTTT.

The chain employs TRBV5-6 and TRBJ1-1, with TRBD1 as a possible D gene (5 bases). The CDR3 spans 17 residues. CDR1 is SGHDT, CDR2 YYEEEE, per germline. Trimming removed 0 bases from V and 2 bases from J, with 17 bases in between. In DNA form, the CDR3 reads TGTGCCAGCAGCTTGGATCGGCCGTGGGGGGTCAACACTGAAGCTTTCTTT. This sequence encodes CASSLDRPWGVNTEAFF.

CDR3 nucleotides: TGTGCCAGCAGTTACTCGAGGAGCAGGTTATCCTACGAGCAGTACTTC. Protein sequence: CASSYSRSRLSYEQYF. The chain uses TRBV6-6 and TRBJ2-7; D is unresolved. CDR3 size: 16 residues. Germline V gives CDR1 MNHNY, CDR2 SVGAGI (reference sequence). The V and J ends lost 0 bases and 1 base respectively, with 13 bases between them.

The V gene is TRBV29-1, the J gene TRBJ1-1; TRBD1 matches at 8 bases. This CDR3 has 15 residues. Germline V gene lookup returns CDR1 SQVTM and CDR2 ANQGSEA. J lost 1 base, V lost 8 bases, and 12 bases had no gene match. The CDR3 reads CSFPAETGENTEAFF. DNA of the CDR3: TGCAGCTTCCCTGCAGAGACAGGGGAGAACACTGAAGCTTTCTTT. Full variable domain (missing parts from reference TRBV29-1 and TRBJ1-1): SAVISQKPSRDICQRGTSLTIQCQVDSQVTMMFWYRQQPGQSLTLIATANQGSEATYESGFVIDKFPISRPNLTFSTLTVSNMSPEDSSIYLCSFPAETGENTEAFFGQGTRLTVV.

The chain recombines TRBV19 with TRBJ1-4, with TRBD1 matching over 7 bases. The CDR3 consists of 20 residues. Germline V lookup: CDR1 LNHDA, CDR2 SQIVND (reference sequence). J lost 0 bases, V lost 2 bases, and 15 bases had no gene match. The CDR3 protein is CASSISQGEDWRATNEKLFF. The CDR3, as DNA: TGTGCCAGTAGTATAAGCCAGGGGGAGGACTGGCGCGCAACTAATGAAAAACTGTTTTTT.

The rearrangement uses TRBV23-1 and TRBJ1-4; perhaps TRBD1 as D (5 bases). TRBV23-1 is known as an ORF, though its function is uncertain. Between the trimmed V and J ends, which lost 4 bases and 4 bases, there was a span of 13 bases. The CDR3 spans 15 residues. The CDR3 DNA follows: TGCGCCAGCAGTCGGGGACTCCCTGGTAATGAAAAACTGTTTTTT. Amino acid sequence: CASSRGLPGNEKLFF.

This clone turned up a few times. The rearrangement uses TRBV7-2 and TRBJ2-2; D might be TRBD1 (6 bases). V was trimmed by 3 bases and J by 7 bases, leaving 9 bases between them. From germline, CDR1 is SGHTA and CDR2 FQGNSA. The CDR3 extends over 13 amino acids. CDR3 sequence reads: CASSFTGIGELFF. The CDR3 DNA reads TGTGCCAGCAGCTTCACAGGGATCGGGGAGCTGTTTTTT. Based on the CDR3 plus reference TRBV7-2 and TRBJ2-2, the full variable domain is GAGVSQSPSNKVTEKGKDVELRCDPISGHTALYWYRQSLGQGLEFLIYFQGNSAPDKSGLPSDRFSAERTGGSVSTLTIQRTQQEDSAVYLCASSFTGIGELFFGEGSRLTVL.

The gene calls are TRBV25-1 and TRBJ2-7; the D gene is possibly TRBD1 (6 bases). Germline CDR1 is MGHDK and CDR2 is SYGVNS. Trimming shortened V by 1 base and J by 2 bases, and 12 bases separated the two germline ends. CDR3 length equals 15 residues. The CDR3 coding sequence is TGTGCCAGCAGTGAATCTGGGGGCGCGACCTACGAGCAGTACTTC. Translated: CASSESGGATYEQYF.

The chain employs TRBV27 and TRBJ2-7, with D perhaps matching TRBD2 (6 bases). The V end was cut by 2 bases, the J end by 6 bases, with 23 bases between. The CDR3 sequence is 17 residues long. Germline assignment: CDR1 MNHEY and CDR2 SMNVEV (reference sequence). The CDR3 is CASSLRGGIPRGCEQYF. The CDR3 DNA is TGTGCCAGCAGTTTAAGAGGCGGGATCCCCCGGGGGTGCGAGCAGTACTTC.